The rows below give T cell receptor beta chains drawn from one sample of a study of T-cell reconstitution after alpha-beta-depleted transplantation in children. Using its own MiXCR run on the PCR reads, TCRdb lists one record per CDR3 protein. Found here are 700,000 to 950,000 distinct CDR3 sequences, roughly 15% of them singletons; the top ten hold about 5%. The specimen was PBMCs, mostly from graft donor cells, collected 360 days after TCRalphabeta/CD19-depleted stem cell transplant. The receptors were sampled from a male patient aged 10 to 17 who had a stem cell transplant for acute lymphoblastic leukemia, so the T cells may come from the graft donor. Both conserved end residues are part of each CDR3. D genes are given only for firm matches. Size tells how often a clone was seen (once, few, many) or the class of an expanded clone, and some rows leave it out.

>-|TRBJ1-2|TRBV5-1|few
TGCGCCAGCAGCCGGAGGGGGGCAGGAGGCTACACCTTC
CASSRRGAGGYTF
>-|TRBJ2-1|TRBV24-1|-
TGTGCCACCAGTGATTTGCAGGCCTACAATGAGCAGTTCTTC
CATSDLQAYNEQFF
>-|TRBJ2-7|TRBV27|few
TGTGCCAGCAGTTTTCACCGGGACCGAACCTACGAGCAGTACTTC
CASSFHRDRTYEQYF
>TRBD2|TRBJ2-1|TRBV4-1|few
TGCGCCAGCAGCCAACCCAGCGGGACCCTCTCCTACAATGAGCAGTTCTTC
CASSQPSGTLSYNEQFF
>TRBD1|TRBJ1-4|TRBV11-2|-
TGTGCCAGCAGCTTAGTAGGGACAGGGAACGAAAAACTGTTTTTT
CASSLVGTGNEKLFF
>-|TRBJ2-1|TRBV5-1|-
TGCGCCAGCAGCTGGCCAGGGGGGGGCAATGAGCAGTTCTTC
CASSWPGGGNEQFF
>-|TRBJ2-5|TRBV7-9|-
TGTGCCAGCAGCCCCCGGGACTGGTCCGGGACCCAGTACTTC
CASSPRDWSGTQYF
>-|TRBJ2-1|TRBV2|-
TGTGCCAGCAGTGATCAATTCTACAATGAGCAGTTCTTC
CASSDQFYNEQFF
>-|TRBJ1-5|TRBV5-6|few
TGTGCCAGCAGCTTGCTGGGGGCGCGGAATCAGCCCCAGCATTTT
CASSLLGARNQPQHF
>-|TRBJ1-3|TRBV5-1|-
TGCGCCAGCAGCTTGGCCGTGGGGCGAGGAAACACCATATATTTT
CASSLAVGRGNTIYF
>-|TRBJ2-7|TRBV7-9|-
TGTGCCAGCAGCTTAATAATTCGTTGGAGGGACGAGCAGTACTTC
CASSLIIRWRDEQYF
>-|TRBJ2-7|TRBV27|many
TGTGCCAGCAGTTTACAGAGCTCCTACGAGCAGTACTTC
CASSLQSSYEQYF
>-|TRBJ2-1|TRBV7-9|many
TGTGCCAGCAGCTTAGTGTCCCGGGGTTCTTACAATGAGCAGTTCTTC
CASSLVSRGSYNEQFF
>-|TRBJ2-1|TRBV7-9|few
TGTGCCAGCAGCTACCCGGGGCCCGGGGGTGAGCAGTTCTTC
CASSYPGPGGEQFF
>TRBD2|TRBJ2-2|TRBV20-1|few
TGCAGTGCTAGAGATCACAGGACTAGCGGGAGCCGCGACACCGGGGAGCTGTTTTTT
CSARDHRTSGSRDTGELFF
>TRBD2|TRBJ2-1|TRBV7-2|many
TGTGCCAGCAGCTTAGGTTCACTAGCGGGAGCCTATGAGCAGTTCTTC
CASSLGSLAGAYEQFF
>-|TRBJ2-7|TRBV29-1|many
TGCAGCGTTGCCAGCGGACAGTTCTCCTACGAGCAGTACTTC
CSVASGQFSYEQYF
>TRBD2|TRBJ2-1|TRBV30|few
TGTGCCTGGAGTGTACGACTAGCGGGAAGGTTCTTC
CAWSVRLAGRFF
>-|TRBJ2-1|TRBV5-1|few
TGCGCCAGCAGCCAGGTACCCCTTAACGAGCAGTTCTTC
CASSQVPLNEQFF
>-|TRBJ2-4|TRBV4-1|-
TGCGCCAGCAGCCAAGTCGGAGGTCGGGGGAACGAGAGTGTCTTC
CASSQVGGRGNESVF